This T cell receptor beta chain was recovered during a study of OX40 agonist ivuxolimab in advanced cancers. Here immunoSEQ multiplex PCR was the method, and the copy in TCRdb shows in-frame clones only, minus some. The repertoire holds around 18,000 clones, with around 91% as singletons. This clone was seen only once. Per germline, CDR1 SNHLY and CDR2 FYNNEI. Trimming cost V 8 bases and J 4 bases, with 15 bases left between them. The CDR3 length is 13 residues. The chain links TRBV2 to TRBJ2-7; D tentatively fits TRBD1 or TRBD2 (6 bases each). Specimen: CD4+ or CD8+ T cells sorted from blood, collected in a trial of the OX40 agonist ivuxolimab. The sequence came from an adult with an advanced solid tumor such as melanoma, head and neck, liver or kidney cancer. The CDR3 nucleotides are TGTGCCAGCCGTCCGGGGGCAACTTACGAGCAGTACTTC. Translation: CASRPGATYEQYF.